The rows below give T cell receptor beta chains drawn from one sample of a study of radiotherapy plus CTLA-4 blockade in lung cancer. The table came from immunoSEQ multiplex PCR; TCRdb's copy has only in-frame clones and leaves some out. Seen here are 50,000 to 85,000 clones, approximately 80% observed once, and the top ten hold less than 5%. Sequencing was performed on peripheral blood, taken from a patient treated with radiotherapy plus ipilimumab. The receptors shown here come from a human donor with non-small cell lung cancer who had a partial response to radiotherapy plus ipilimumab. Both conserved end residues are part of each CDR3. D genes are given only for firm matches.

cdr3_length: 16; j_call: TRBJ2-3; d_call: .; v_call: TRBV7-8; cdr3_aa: CASSLGHGLSADTQYF
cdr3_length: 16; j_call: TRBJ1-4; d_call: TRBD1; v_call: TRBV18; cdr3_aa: CASSRSQGESNEKLFF
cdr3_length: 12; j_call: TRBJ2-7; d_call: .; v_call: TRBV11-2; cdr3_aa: CASSLPPYEQYF
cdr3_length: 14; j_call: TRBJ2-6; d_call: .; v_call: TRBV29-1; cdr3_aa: CSVGGGSGANVLTF
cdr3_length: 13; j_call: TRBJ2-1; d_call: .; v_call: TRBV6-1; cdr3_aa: CATLATMSDEQFF
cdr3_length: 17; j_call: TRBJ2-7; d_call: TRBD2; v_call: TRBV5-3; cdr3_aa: CARSYAGGGAGTYEQYF
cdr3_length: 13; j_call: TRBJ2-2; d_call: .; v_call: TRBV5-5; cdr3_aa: CASSSLRLRELFF
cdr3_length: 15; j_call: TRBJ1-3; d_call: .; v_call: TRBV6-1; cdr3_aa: CASTEGVTRGNTIYF
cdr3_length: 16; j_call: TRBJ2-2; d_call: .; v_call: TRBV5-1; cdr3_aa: CASSLAGPSSTGELFF
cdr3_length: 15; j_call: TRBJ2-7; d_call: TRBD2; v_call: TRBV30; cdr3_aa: CAWRHGTSGVGVQYF
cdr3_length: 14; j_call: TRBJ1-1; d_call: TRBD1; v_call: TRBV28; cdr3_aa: CASNPGTGFSEAFF
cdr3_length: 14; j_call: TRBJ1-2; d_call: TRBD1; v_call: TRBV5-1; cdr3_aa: CASSLDRGNYGYTF
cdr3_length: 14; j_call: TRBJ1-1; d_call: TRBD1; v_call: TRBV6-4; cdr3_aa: CASSDSTGTAEAFF
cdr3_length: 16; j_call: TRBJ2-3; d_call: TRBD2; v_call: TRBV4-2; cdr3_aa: CASSQSSGRRGDTQYF
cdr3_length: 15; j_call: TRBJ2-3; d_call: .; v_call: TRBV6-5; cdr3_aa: CASSYSGGGGDTQYF
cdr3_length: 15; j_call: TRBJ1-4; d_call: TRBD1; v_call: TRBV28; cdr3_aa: CASSSPGQPNEKLFF
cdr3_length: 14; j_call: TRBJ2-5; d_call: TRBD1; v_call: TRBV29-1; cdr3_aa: CSVRQGANGETQYF
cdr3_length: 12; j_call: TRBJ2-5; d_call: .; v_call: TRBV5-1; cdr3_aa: CASSLSRETQYF
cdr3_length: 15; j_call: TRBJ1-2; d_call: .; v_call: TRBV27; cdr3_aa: CASSLLPGQDYGYTF
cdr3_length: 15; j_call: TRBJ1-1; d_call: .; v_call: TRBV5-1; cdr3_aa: CASSLAQGLNTEAFF
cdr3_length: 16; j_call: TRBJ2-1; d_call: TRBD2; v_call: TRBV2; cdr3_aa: CASSGLTGGSYNEQFF
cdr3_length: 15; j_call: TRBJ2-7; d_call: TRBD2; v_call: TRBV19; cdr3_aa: CASSSSSPGGYEQYF
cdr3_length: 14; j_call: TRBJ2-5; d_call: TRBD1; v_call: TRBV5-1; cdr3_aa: CASSLGQGMQTQYF
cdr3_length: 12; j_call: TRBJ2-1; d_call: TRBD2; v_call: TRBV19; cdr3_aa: CASSASGNEQFF
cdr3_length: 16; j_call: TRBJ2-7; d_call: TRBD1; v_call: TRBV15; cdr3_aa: CATSRIRGQGGGEQYF
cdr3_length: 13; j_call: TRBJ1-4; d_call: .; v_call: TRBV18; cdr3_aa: CASSRGFNEKLFF
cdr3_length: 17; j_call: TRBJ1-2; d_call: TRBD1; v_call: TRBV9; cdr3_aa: CASSVSQGQVRMNRYTF
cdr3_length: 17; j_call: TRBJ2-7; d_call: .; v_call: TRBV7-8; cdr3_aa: CASSLIGGRGFSYEQYF
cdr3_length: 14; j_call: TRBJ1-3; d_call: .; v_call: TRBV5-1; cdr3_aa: CASSLEGSGNTIYF
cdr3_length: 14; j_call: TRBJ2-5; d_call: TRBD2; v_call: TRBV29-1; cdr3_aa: CSVTLAGSKETQYF
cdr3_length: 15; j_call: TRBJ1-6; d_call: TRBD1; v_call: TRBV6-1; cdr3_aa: CASRTGTGGDSPLHF
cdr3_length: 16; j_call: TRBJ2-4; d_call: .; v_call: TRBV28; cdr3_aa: CASSFLGGLAKNIQYF
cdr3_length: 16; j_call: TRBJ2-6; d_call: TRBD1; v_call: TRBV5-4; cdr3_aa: CASSSLTGSGANVLTF
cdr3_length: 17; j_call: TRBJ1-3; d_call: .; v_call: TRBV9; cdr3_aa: CASSVGRAVDGGNTIYF
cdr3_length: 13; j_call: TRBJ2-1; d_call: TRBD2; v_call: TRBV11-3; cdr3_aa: CASSASWGGPPVF
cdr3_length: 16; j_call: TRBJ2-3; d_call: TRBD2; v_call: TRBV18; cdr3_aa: CASSPPSGSGTDTQYF
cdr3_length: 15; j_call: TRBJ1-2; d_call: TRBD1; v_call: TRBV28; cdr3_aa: CASSLTRTGLYGYTF
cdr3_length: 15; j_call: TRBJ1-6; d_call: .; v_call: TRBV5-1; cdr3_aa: CASSLEGGNNSPLHF
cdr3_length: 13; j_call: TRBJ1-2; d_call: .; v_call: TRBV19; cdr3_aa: CASSWSSVYGYTF
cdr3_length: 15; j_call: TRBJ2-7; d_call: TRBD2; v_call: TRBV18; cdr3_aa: CASSRTSGSSYEQYF
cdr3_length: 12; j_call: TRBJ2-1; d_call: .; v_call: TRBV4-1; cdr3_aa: CASSQDAYEQFF
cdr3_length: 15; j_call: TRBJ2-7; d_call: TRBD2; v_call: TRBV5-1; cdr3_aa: CASSWEGLAGNEQYF
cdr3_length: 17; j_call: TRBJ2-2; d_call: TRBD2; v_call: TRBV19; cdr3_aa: CASHGLAGFANTGELFF
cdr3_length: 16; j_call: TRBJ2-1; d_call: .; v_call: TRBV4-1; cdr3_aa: CASSSPKSSAYNEQFF
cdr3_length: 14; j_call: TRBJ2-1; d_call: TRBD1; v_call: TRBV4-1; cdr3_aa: CASSQETGLNEQFF
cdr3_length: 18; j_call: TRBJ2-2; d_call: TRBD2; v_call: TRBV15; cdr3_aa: CATSIGSGRWGNTGELFF
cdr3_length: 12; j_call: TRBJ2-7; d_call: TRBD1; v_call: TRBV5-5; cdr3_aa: CASGTGTYEQYF
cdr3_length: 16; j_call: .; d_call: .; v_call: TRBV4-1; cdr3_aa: CASSQEPFPGSYEQYF
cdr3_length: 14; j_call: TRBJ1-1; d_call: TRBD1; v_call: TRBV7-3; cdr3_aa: CASSLNRGSTEAFF
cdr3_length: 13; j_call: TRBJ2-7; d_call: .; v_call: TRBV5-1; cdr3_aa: CASSLEADYEQYF
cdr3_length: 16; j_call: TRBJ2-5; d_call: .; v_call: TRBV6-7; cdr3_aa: CASSYSKPPEDETQYF
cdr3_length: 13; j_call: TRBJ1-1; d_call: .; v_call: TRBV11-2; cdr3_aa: CASSPNRGFRAFF
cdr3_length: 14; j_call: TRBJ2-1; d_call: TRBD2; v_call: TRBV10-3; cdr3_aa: CAISEASGSNEQFF
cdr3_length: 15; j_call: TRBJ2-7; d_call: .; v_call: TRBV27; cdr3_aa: CASSLKAGRGYEQYF
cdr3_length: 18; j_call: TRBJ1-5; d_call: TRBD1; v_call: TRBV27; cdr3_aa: CASSFGTGGSGVGQPQHF
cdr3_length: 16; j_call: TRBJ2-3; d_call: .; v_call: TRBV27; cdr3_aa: CASSLSRGHRTDTQYF
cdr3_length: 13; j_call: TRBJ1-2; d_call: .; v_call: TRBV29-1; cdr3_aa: CSVADSPNYGYTF
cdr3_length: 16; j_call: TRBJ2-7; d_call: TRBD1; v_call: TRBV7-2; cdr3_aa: CASSLATGTAPYEQYF
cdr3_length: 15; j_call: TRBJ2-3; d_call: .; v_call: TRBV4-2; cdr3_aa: CASSQVTGRLDTQYF
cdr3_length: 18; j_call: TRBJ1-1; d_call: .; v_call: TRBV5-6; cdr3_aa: CASSLQWGVLVANTEAFF